A selection of T cell receptor beta chains follows, all from one sample in a study of T cell repertoires in cytomegalovirus infection. These receptors have no known antigen. TCRdb re-called the reads with MiXCR, one entry per CDR3 protein. The sample records fewer than 1,000,000 distinct CDR3 sequences, roughly a third being singletons. This specimen was cultured CD8+ T cells from PBMCs, taken from culture after CMV antigen stimulation. The receptors here all came from a human donor in good health (CMV status not recorded). Some clones in this sample may be carry-over from other donors' samples. CDR3s include the opening cysteine and the closing phenylalanine or tryptophan. D genes are given only for firm matches. Expanded clones get a size class; other rows say once, few or many, or leave the size out.

CDR3: CASGGGGNEQFF
DNA: TGTGCCAGCGGTGGGGGCGGGAATGAGCAGTTCTTC
V: TRBV9
size: -
J: TRBJ2-1
D: -

CDR3: CAISDDGPANYGYTF
DNA: TGTGCCATCAGTGATGACGGACCGGCTAACTATGGCTACACCTTC
V: TRBV10-3
size: many
J: TRBJ1-2
D: -

CDR3: CASSPGAVDNEQFF
DNA: TGCGCCAGCAGCCCGGGGGCCGTGGACAATGAGCAGTTCTTC
V: TRBV4-1
size: -
J: TRBJ2-1
D: -

CDR3: CAISDKAINEQFF
DNA: TGTGCCATCAGTGATAAGGCTATAAATGAGCAGTTCTTC
V: TRBV10-3
size: -
J: TRBJ2-1
D: -

CDR3: CASSPSGTVSYEQYF
DNA: TGTGCCAGCAGCCCCTCTGGGACAGTCTCCTACGAGCAGTACTTC
V: TRBV7-8
size: -
J: TRBJ2-7
D: TRBD1

CDR3: CATWGNMNTEAFF
DNA: TGTGCCACGTGGGGAAACATGAACACTGAAGCTTTCTTT
V: TRBV6-2/TRBV6-3
size: -
J: TRBJ1-1
D: -

CDR3: CAINQGGRGEKLFF
DNA: TGTGCCATCAATCAGGGGGGGAGAGGGGAAAAACTGTTTTTT
V: TRBV10-3
size: -
J: TRBJ1-4
D: TRBD1

CDR3: CSALRGLVYEQFF
DNA: TGCAGTGCGCTCAGGGGGCTGGTATATGAGCAGTTCTTC
V: TRBV20-1
size: -
J: TRBJ2-1
D: TRBD1

CDR3: CASSPGPTGWNQPQHF
DNA: TGTGCCAGCAGTCCGGGCCCGACAGGGTGGAATCAGCCCCAGCATTTT
V: TRBV27
size: -
J: TRBJ1-5
D: TRBD1

CDR3: CASSTSGRRNSPLHF
DNA: TGCGCCAGCAGCACTTCCGGGCGTCGAAATTCACCCCTCCACTTT
V: TRBV23-1
size: -
J: TRBJ1-6
D: -

CDR3: CASSHSPFGYTF
DNA: TGTGCCAGCAGTCACAGTCCGTTCGGCTACACCTTC
V: TRBV6-2/TRBV6-3
size: many
J: TRBJ1-2
D: -

CDR3: CASSSYVRDSNTGELFF
DNA: TGTGCCAGCAGTTCTTATGTAAGGGACTCTAACACTGGGGAGCTGTTTTTT
V: TRBV28
size: few
J: TRBJ2-2
D: -

CDR3: CASRPSRGRSSYEQYF
DNA: TGTGCCAGCAGACCTAGCAGGGGTCGGAGCTCCTACGAGCAGTACTTC
V: TRBV7-9
size: -
J: TRBJ2-7
D: -

CDR3: CASSGGTGGSGELFF
DNA: TGTGCCAGCAGCGGCGGGACAGGGGGCTCCGGGGAGCTGTTTTTT
V: TRBV7-6
size: -
J: TRBJ2-2
D: TRBD1

CDR3: CASSSPQMDWEFF
DNA: TGCGCCAGCAGCTCCCCCCAGATGGACTGGGAGTTCTTC
V: TRBV5-1
size: few
J: TRBJ2-1
D: -

CDR3: CASSLGGAGANVLTF
DNA: TGTGCCAGCAGTCTGGGAGGGGCTGGGGCCAACGTCCTGACTTTC
V: TRBV7-9
size: many
J: TRBJ2-6
D: TRBD2